The clone carrying this TCR beta chain was recorded many times. The entry originates in a study of human T cells and chemical hapten exposure. Study information: On the upper back, patch tests were applied with 0.01% DPC and read at 6 days.

Regarding time point: pre-sensitization, week 0. Indicated treatment: therapeutic diphenylcyclopropenone sensitization with weekly scalp DPC. Using its own MiXCR run on the RACE reads, TCRdb lists one record per CDR3 protein. The sample lists around 120,000 distinct CDR3 sequences; roughly 14% were seen once. Germline V lookup: CDR1 SGHVT, CDR2 SQSDAQ. This CDR3 has 10 amino acids. Trimming cost V 5 bases and J 4 bases, with 2 bases left between them. The TCR was taken from a woman under 30 with alopecia areata. Some clones in this sample may be carry-over from other donors' samples. The chain recombines TRBV7-4 with TRBJ1-1, with D unclear. This material consisted of whole blood, taken in connection with sensitization to the hapten diphenylcyclopropenone (DPC). The CDR3 bases are TGTGCCAGCAGCCCCACTGAAGCTTTCTTT. This translates into CASSPTEAFF.